This TCR beta chain comes out of a study of T cell responses to AZD1222 COVID-19 vaccine. Method: immunoSEQ multiplex PCR; TCRdb's copy keeps in-frame clones and lacks some. The profile shows 90,000 to 110,000 clones, over 75% of them singletons. Comments on this clone: Its antigen is unidentified.

The CDR3 runs to 13 residues. V shed 4 bases and J 7 bases; nucleotides not matched to a gene: 2. CDR1 and CDR2 from the germline V gene are SGHTA and FQGNSA. General observations from the study: Spike was spanned by vaccine-associated CD4 TCRs, with dominance at 160-218 and 743-854. Females outnumbered males among donors, who were mostly white British; clonal diversity was possibly underestimated.

This TCR was recovered from an adult in good health. V is TRBV7-2 and J is TRBJ2-7; 12 positions match TRBD1. The starting material was peripheral blood, obtained on day 0 of MenACWY control vaccination. The CDR3 protein is CASSWDRGREQYF. In DNA form, the CDR3 reads TGTGCCAGCAGCTGGGACAGGGGGCGGGAGCAGTACTTC.